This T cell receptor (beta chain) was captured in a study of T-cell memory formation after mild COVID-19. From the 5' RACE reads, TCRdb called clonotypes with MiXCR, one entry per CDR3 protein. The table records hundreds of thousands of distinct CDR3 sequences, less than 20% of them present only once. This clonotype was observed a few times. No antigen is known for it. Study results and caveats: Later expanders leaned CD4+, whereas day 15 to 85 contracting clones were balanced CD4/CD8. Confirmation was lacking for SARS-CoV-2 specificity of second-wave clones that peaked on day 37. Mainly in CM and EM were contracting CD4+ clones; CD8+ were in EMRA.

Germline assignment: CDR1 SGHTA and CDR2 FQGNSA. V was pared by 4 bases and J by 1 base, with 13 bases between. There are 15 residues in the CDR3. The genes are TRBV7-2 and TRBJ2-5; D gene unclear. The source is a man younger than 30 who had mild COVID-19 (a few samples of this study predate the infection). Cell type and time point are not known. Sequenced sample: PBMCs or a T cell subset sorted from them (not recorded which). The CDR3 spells CASSSMPHSQETQYF. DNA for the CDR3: TGTGCCAGCAGCTCAATGCCCCACAGCCAAGAGACCCAGTACTTC. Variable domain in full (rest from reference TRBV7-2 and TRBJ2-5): GAGVSQSPSNKVTEKGKDVELRCDPISGHTALYWYRQSLGQGLEFLIYFQGNSAPDKSGLPSDRFSAERTGGSVSTLTIQRTQQEDSAVYLCASSSMPHSQETQYFGPGTRLLVL.